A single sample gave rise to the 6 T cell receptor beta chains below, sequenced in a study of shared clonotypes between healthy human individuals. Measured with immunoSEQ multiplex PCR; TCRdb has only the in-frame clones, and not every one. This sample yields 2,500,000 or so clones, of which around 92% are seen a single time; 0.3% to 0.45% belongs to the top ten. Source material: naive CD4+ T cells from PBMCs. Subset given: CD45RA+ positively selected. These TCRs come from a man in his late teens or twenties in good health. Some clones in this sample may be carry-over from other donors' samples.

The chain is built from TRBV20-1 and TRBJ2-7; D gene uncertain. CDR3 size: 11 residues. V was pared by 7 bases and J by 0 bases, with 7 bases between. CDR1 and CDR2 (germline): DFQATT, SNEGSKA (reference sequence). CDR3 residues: CSGGSSYEQYF. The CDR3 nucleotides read TGCAGTGGGGGAAGCTCCTACGAGCAGTACTTC.

The CDR3 protein is CASRGQSNTGELFF. The CDR3 nucleotides are TGTGCCAGTAGGGGACAGTCGAACACCGGGGAGCTGTTTTTT. The chain joins TRBV19 to TRBJ2-2, with 7 bases fitting TRBD1. Germline CDR1 reads LNHDA; CDR2 reads SQIVND (reference sequence). V lost 6 bases and J lost 0; bases outside the gene matches: 1. The CDR3 has 14 residues.

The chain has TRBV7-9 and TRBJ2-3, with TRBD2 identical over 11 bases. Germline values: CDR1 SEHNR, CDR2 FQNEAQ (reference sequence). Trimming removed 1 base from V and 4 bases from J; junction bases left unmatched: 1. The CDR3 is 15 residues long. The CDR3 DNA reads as TGTGCCAGCAGCTTAGTAGCGGGAGGGTCAGATACGCAGTATTTT. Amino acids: CASSLVAGGSDTQYF.

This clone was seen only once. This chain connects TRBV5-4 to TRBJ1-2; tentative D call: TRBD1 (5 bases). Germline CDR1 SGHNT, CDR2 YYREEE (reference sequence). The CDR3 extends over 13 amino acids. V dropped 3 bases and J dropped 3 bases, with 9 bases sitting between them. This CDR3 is CASSSGGDYGYTF. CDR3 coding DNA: TGTGCCAGCAGCTCCGGGGGGGACTATGGCTACACCTTC.

The DNA for the CDR3 is TGTGCCAGCAAGACTAGCGGAGCCTACGAGCAGTACTTC. Protein: CASKTSGAYEQYF. The rearrangement uses TRBV6-1 and TRBJ2-7, with 9 nucleotides matching TRBD2. With V trimmed by 7 bases and J by 2 bases, 3 bases remained unmatched. The CDR3 has 13 amino acids. Germline CDR1 is MNHNS and CDR2 is SASEGT.

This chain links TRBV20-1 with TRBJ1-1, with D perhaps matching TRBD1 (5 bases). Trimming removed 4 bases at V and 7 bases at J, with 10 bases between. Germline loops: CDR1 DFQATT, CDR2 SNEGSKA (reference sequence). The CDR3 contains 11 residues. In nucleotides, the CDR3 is TGCAGTGCTACGGGAGGGGTTGAAGCTTTCTTT. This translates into CSATGGVEAFF.